A single sample is the source of the 13 T cell receptor beta chains below, sequenced in a study of T cells in localized non-small cell lung cancer (dated by TCRdb to the early 2020s). Preparation of the library involved the immunoSEQ multiplex PCR assay. TCRdb took over this immuneACCESS table, retaining in-frame rearrangements with V and J assigned. Such tables are incomplete; in checked studies, under half of the missing clones stem from an unresolved V gene, and the remainder is unexplained. This sample holds approximately 2,600 clones; 30% to 35% were observed only once. Around 6.1% of the sample is held by the ten biggest clonotypes. Sequenced material: lung tumor tissue, taken before any cancer treatment. These receptors were taken from a man aged 40 to 69 with stage I lung adenocarcinoma.

This clone was detected a few times. The V and J genes are TRBV30 and TRBJ2-5; 12 bases map to TRBD2. CDR1 is GTSNPN and CDR2 is SVGIG in the germline V gene (reference sequence). With 2 bases clipped from V and 2 bases from J, the junction kept 3 bases outside the gene matches. CDR3 length equals 15 residues. The CDR3, as DNA: TGTGCCTGGAGTCCGACTAGCGGGAGTCAAGAGACCCAGTACTTC. Translation gives CAWSPTSGSQETQYF. The complete variable domain, with remaining parts taken from reference TRBV30 and TRBJ2-5, reads SQTIHQWPATLVQPVGSPLSLECTVEGTSNPNLYWYRQAAGRGLQLLFYSVGIGQISSEVPQNLSASRPQDRQFILSSKKLLLSDSGFYLCAWSPTSGSQETQYFGPGTRLLVL.

The chain joins TRBV6-8 to TRBJ2-7; 7 nucleotides match TRBD1. The germline gives CDR1 MNHGY, CDR2 SAAAGT. With V trimmed by 10 bases and J by 5 bases, 14 bases remained unmatched. This CDR3 is built from 14 residues. The CDR3 DNA reads as TGTGCCATCAGCAAAGACAGGGAAGGAAACGAGCAGTACTTC. It yields the protein CAISKDREGNEQYF.

The rearrangement links TRBV2 to TRBJ2-6, with 8 positions matching TRBD1. J was trimmed by 1 base and V by 6 bases; bases with no gene match: 14. Germline V CDR1 and CDR2: SNHLY, FYNNEI. This CDR3 region has 19 residues. The CDR3, as DNA: TGTGCCAGCAGCCTAGGGGCCGGGACAGGATTATCTGGGGCCAACGTCCTGACTTTC. Amino acids: CASSLGAGTGLSGANVLTF.

The chain joins TRBV19 to TRBJ2-7; 14 bases match TRBD2. V lost 4 bases and J lost 5; bases outside the gene matches: 7. The germline CDR1 and CDR2 sequences are LNHDA and SQIVND (reference sequence). CDR3 size: 16 residues. The CDR3 DNA is TGTGCCAGTAGTAAGGGACTAGCGGGAGTAAGAGACGAGCAGTACTTC. This gives the protein CASSKGLAGVRDEQYF.

The chain is built from TRBV18 and TRBJ1-1, with 9 positions matching TRBD1. This CDR3 is built from 16 residues. V gave up 4 bases and J gave up 3 bases; unmatched junction bases: 9. CDR1 and CDR2 from the germline V gene are KGHSH and LQKENI. The CDR3 is CASSRDRVDLDTEAFF. The CDR3 coding sequence is TGTGCCAGCTCACGGGACAGGGTTGATTTGGACACTGAAGCTTTCTTT.

The table lists this clone with a count of one. V gene TRBV12-5 combines with J gene TRBJ1-1; no clear D. The CDR3 is 19 residues long. V lost 2 bases to trimming and J lost 0 bases, with 22 bases between them. CDR1 is LGHNT and CDR2 is FRNRAP in the germline V gene. The CDR3 here is CASGLSLSGRVVMNTEAFF. CDR3 in DNA: TGTGCTAGTGGTTTGTCCCTTAGCGGGAGGGTGGTGATGAACACTGAAGCTTTCTTT.

The chain joins TRBV9 to TRBJ2-5; D may correspond to TRBD1 or TRBD2 (5 bases each). V lost 2 bases to trimming and J lost 5 bases, with 16 bases between them. CDR1 SGDLS and CDR2 YYNGEE come from the germline V gene. This CDR3 has 15 residues. CDR3 amino acids: CASSVEGRYGETQYF. As DNA, the CDR3 is TGTGCCAGCAGCGTCGAGGGGCGATACGGGGAGACCCAGTACTTC.

This clone appeared a few times. V and J are TRBV6-8 and TRBJ2-3, with TRBD2 matching over 10 bases. J was trimmed by 6 bases and V by 5 bases; bases with no gene match: 11. There are 16 residues in the CDR3. Per the germline V gene, CDR1 is MNHGY and CDR2 is SAAAGT. CDR3 sequence: CASSDRAGGPLDTQYF. CDR3 nucleotide sequence: TGTGCCAGCAGTGACAGAGCGGGAGGGCCTCTTGATACGCAGTATTTT.

The table lists this clone with a few counts. The chain uses TRBV18 and TRBJ2-5, with D possibly being TRBD1 or TRBD2 (5 bases each). The germline CDR1 and CDR2 sequences are KGHSH and LQKENI. The length of the CDR3 is 15 residues. V shed 2 bases and J shed 7 bases, with 17 bases lying between them. CDR3 nucleotides: TGTGCCAGCTCACCAAGAGGACTGGGGCAGGCGACCCAGTACTTC. Its protein is CASSPRGLGQATQYF.

The J gene is TRBJ1-5, the V gene TRBV30; D possibly corresponds to TRBD1 (5 bases). From germline, CDR1 is GTSNPN and CDR2 SVGIG (reference sequence). Trimming left V 0 bases short and J 3 bases short, with 9 bases between. The CDR3 contains 14 residues. The CDR3 coding sequence is TGTGCCTGGAGTGTAAAGGGACCCAATCAGCCCCAGCATTTT. Translating it yields CAWSVKGPNQPQHF.

This clone has a handful of counts. The chain employs TRBV15 and TRBJ2-1; 7 bases line up with TRBD2. This CDR3 spans 16 amino acids. Germline CDR1 and CDR2: LNHNV and YYDKDF (reference sequence). J was trimmed by 5 bases and V by 4 bases; bases with no gene match: 11. CDR3 sequence reads: CATSTRRGRADNEQFF. The DNA of the CDR3 is TGTGCCACCAGCACCCGACGGGGGAGGGCCGACAATGAGCAGTTCTTC.

Only a few counts were recorded for this clone. V and J are TRBV9 and TRBJ1-4; unclear D gene. V lost 5 bases and J 8 bases, leaving 13 bases between the germline ends. CDR1 is SGDLS, CDR2 YYNGEE, per germline. The length of the CDR3 is 13 residues. The CDR3 sequence: CASRRSLGEKLFF. The CDR3 nucleotides read TGTGCCAGCAGGAGGTCACTTGGCGAAAAACTGTTTTTT.

By sample share, this clone is medium-sized (0.01 to 0.1%). V and J are TRBV11-3 and TRBJ1-5; D remains ambiguous. V shed 5 bases and J shed 3 bases, with 23 bases lying between them. The CDR3 length is 18 residues. Germline V gives CDR1 SGHNT, CDR2 YENEEA. Here the CDR3 reads CASSQVRLSLATNQPQHF. DNA for the CDR3: TGTGCCAGCAGCCAAGTAAGGTTAAGTCTCGCTACCAATCAGCCCCAGCATTTT.